This record looks at one T cell receptor beta chain sequence and its context. Amplification of TCR beta CDR3 regions was performed using RNA transcripts as template. Using the HTBI primer set, a first-round RT-PCR was run on the TCR CDR3. One entry per CDR3 protein results from TCRdb running MiXCR on the multiplex PCR reads. This table holds under 750,000 distinct CDR3 sequences, around 20% found once. The data originate from a study of T cells in Graves' hyperthyroidism and ophthalmopathy. The CDR3 contains 14 residues. From germline, CDR1 is MNHEY and CDR2 SMNVEV (reference sequence). V was trimmed by 7 bases and J by 4 bases, leaving 14 bases between them.

Sequencing was performed on blood. This rearrangement joins TRBV27 to TRBJ1-3, with D perhaps TRBD1 (6 bases). This clonotype was sampled from a woman in her fifties or sixties with Graves' hyperthyroidism that later progressed to Graves' ophthalmopathy. The CDR3 coding sequence is TGTGCCAGCACTAAAGGGGGACCCGGAAACACCATATATTTT. The encoded protein is CASTKGGPGNTIYF.